This TCR beta chain is drawn from a study of blood T cell repertoires in COVID-19. Generated by immunoSEQ multiplex PCR, the TCRdb table keeps only in-frame clones and is missing some. This sample has under 140,000 clones; around nine tenths occur once, and the top ten carry 4.8%. This clone was observed a handful of times. This CDR3 is 12 amino acids long. In germline, CDR1 is LGHDT, CDR2 YNNKEL (reference sequence). V dropped 1 base and J dropped 5 bases, with 5 bases sitting between them. Sequenced sample: peripheral blood. The source of this sequence is a human donor in a cohort sampled during active COVID-19. The rearrangement joins TRBV3-1 (or the pseudogene TRBV3-2) to TRBJ1-1; D gene ambiguous. The CDR3 is CASSQGETEAFF. The CDR3 nucleotides are TGTGCCAGCAGCCAAGGGGAGACTGAAGCTTTCTTT.